Listed below are T cell receptor beta chains from one sample, sequenced in a study of control samples from healthy donors and cancer patients. The method was immunoSEQ multiplex PCR; TCRdb's version includes in-frame clones alone and lacks a portion of them. Among 400,000 to 500,000 clones listed, 75% to 95% were seen once. Material for sequencing was PBMCs. The receptors originated from a man aged 40-50 years with head and neck cancer. Both conserved end residues are part of each CDR3. The order of the fields is clone size, J gene, V gene, D gene, CDR3 DNA, CDR3 protein. D genes are given only for firm matches. Rows give clone size only sometimes, using once, few, many, or a class for an expanded clone.

abundance: .
j_gene: TRBJ2-7
v_gene: TRBV11-2
d_gene: .
CDR3nt: TGTGCCAGCAGCTTAGATCAAGGACGAGGACTACGTGGGCAGTACTTC
CDR3aa: CASSLDQGRGLRGQYF

abundance: .
j_gene: TRBJ2-1
v_gene: TRBV14
d_gene: .
CDR3nt: TGTGCCAGCAGCCAAAGCTACAGGGCCCTTTACAATGAGCAGTTCTTC
CDR3aa: CASSQSYRALYNEQFF

abundance: .
j_gene: TRBJ2-7
v_gene: TRBV28
d_gene: TRBD2
CDR3nt: TGTGCCAGCAGTTGGGGACTAGCGCTCTACGAGCAGTACTTC
CDR3aa: CASSWGLALYEQYF

abundance: .
j_gene: TRBJ1-1
v_gene: TRBV5-1
d_gene: .
CDR3nt: TGCGCCAGCAGCTTGTTAGGGGCGTTGAACACTGAAGCTTTCTTT
CDR3aa: CASSLLGALNTEAFF

abundance: .
j_gene: TRBJ1-2
v_gene: TRBV9
d_gene: .
CDR3nt: TGTGCCAGCAGCGTAGTCTTTGACCTTGTCGATGGCTACACCTTC
CDR3aa: CASSVVFDLVDGYTF

abundance: once
j_gene: TRBJ1-2
v_gene: TRBV7-9
d_gene: .
CDR3nt: TGTGCCAGCAGCCCTCGGTCAGCGGTTAACTATGGCTACACCTTC
CDR3aa: CASSPRSAVNYGYTF

abundance: .
j_gene: TRBJ2-5
v_gene: TRBV5-1
d_gene: .
CDR3nt: TGCGCCAGCAGCCCGGGGGGACAGACTCACCAAGAGACCCAGTACTTC
CDR3aa: CASSPGGQTHQETQYF

abundance: once
j_gene: TRBJ2-2
v_gene: TRBV5-1
d_gene: .
CDR3nt: TGCGCCAGCAGTGGACGGGGATCTGACAACGGGGAGCTGTTTTTT
CDR3aa: CASSGRGSDNGELFF

abundance: .
j_gene: TRBJ1-1
v_gene: TRBV21-1
d_gene: .
CDR3nt: TGTGCCAGCAGCTGGGGCGCGGGGGGTGAGGGAGCTTTCTTT
CDR3aa: CASSWGAGGEGAFF

abundance: .
j_gene: TRBJ1-4
v_gene: TRBV6-6
d_gene: .
CDR3nt: TGTGCCAGCAGACCTCCGGGGTTGGAAAAACTGTTTTTT
CDR3aa: CASRPPGLEKLFF

abundance: .
j_gene: TRBJ2-3
v_gene: TRBV24-1
d_gene: .
CDR3nt: TGTGCCACCAGTGATTCTTCCATGGATACGCAGTATTTT
CDR3aa: CATSDSSMDTQYF

abundance: .
j_gene: TRBJ2-3
v_gene: TRBV24-1
d_gene: TRBD1
CDR3nt: TGTGCCACCAGTGACGACAGGGGGCGGGGGTCCACGCAGTATTTT
CDR3aa: CATSDDRGRGSTQYF

abundance: few
j_gene: TRBJ2-3
v_gene: TRBV13
d_gene: .
CDR3nt: TGTGCCAGCAGCCCGCCGAGGGGCATCGGATATACGCAGTATTTT
CDR3aa: CASSPPRGIGYTQYF

abundance: .
j_gene: TRBJ1-6
v_gene: TRBV30
d_gene: .
CDR3nt: TGTGCCTGGAGTAGAAGGAGCTCCTATAATTCACCCCTCCACTTT
CDR3aa: CAWSRRSSYNSPLHF

abundance: .
j_gene: TRBJ2-3
v_gene: TRBV7-9
d_gene: .
CDR3nt: TGTGCCAGCAGCTACGGACCGGATCCTGAGGCAGATACGCAGTATTTT
CDR3aa: CASSYGPDPEADTQYF

abundance: .
j_gene: TRBJ2-2
v_gene: TRBV2
d_gene: TRBD2
CDR3nt: TGTGCCAGCAGTGAAGCGCCGAGGCGGGAGTTCACCGGGGAGCTGTTTTTT
CDR3aa: CASSEAPRREFTGELFF

abundance: once
j_gene: TRBJ2-1
v_gene: TRBV18
d_gene: .
CDR3nt: TGTGCCAGCTCACCTGGGGAATACAATGAGCAGTTCTTC
CDR3aa: CASSPGEYNEQFF

abundance: few
j_gene: TRBJ1-2
v_gene: TRBV6-1
d_gene: .
CDR3nt: TGTGCCAGCAGTGACAGCGGGAGGTATGGCTACACCTTC
CDR3aa: CASSDSGRYGYTF

abundance: .
j_gene: TRBJ2-5
v_gene: TRBV25-1
d_gene: .
CDR3nt: TGTGCCAGCAGTGCCACAGTACAAGAGACCCAGTACTTC
CDR3aa: CASSATVQETQYF

abundance: .
j_gene: TRBJ2-7
v_gene: TRBV30
d_gene: .
CDR3nt: TGTGCCTGGAGTGTGGGTTCGGGGACCGAGCAGTACTTC
CDR3aa: CAWSVGSGTEQYF

abundance: .
j_gene: TRBJ2-1
v_gene: TRBV28
d_gene: .
CDR3nt: TGTGCCAGCAGTCCTCGGACCCCCCAAGGGAGTGAGCAGTTCTTC
CDR3aa: CASSPRTPQGSEQFF

abundance: .
j_gene: TRBJ2-3
v_gene: TRBV6-5
d_gene: .
CDR3nt: TGTGCCAGCAGGTCCACAGGTTCGGATACGCAGTATTTT
CDR3aa: CASRSTGSDTQYF

abundance: .
j_gene: TRBJ1-2
v_gene: TRBV9
d_gene: TRBD1
CDR3nt: TGTGCCAGCAGCGTGGGTGGGACAGGGTTTCTCTATGGCTACACCTTC
CDR3aa: CASSVGGTGFLYGYTF

abundance: .
j_gene: TRBJ2-3
v_gene: TRBV9
d_gene: .
CDR3nt: TGTGCCAGCAGCGGACAGGGAGGAGATACGCAGTATTTT
CDR3aa: CASSGQGGDTQYF

abundance: once
j_gene: TRBJ2-1
v_gene: TRBV5-1
d_gene: .
CDR3nt: TGCGCCAGCACCCCCGGTTACTCCTACAATGAGCAGTTCTTC
CDR3aa: CASTPGYSYNEQFF

abundance: .
j_gene: TRBJ1-1
v_gene: TRBV4-2
d_gene: .
CDR3nt: TGTGCCAGCAGCCAAGGGTACGCGTTGGACACTGAAGCTTTCTTT
CDR3aa: CASSQGYALDTEAFF

abundance: once
j_gene: TRBJ1-3
v_gene: TRBV28
d_gene: .
CDR3nt: TGTGCCAGCAGTTTTTTACAGGCTGGAAACACCATATATTTT
CDR3aa: CASSFLQAGNTIYF

abundance: .
j_gene: TRBJ1-5
v_gene: TRBV5-1
d_gene: TRBD1
CDR3nt: TGCGCCAGCAGCTTGGGGGGCCAGGGGGCGAGCGGCAATCAGCCCCAGCATTTT
CDR3aa: CASSLGGQGASGNQPQHF

abundance: .
j_gene: TRBJ2-7
v_gene: TRBV2
d_gene: TRBD2
CDR3nt: TGTGCCAGCAAAGCGGGAGTCGTCTACGAGCAGTACTTC
CDR3aa: CASKAGVVYEQYF

abundance: .
j_gene: TRBJ2-1
v_gene: TRBV27
d_gene: TRBD2
CDR3nt: TGTGCCAGCAGTTTAAAAACTAGCGGGAGAGGATGGGACAATGAGCAGTTCTTC
CDR3aa: CASSLKTSGRGWDNEQFF

abundance: .
j_gene: TRBJ2-2
v_gene: TRBV27
d_gene: .
CDR3nt: TGTGCCAGCAGTCCTAGGACCCTCACCGGGGAGCTGTTTTTT
CDR3aa: CASSPRTLTGELFF

abundance: .
j_gene: TRBJ1-2
v_gene: TRBV6-4
d_gene: .
CDR3nt: TGTGCCAGCAGTACTGGGGGAAGCAGCTACACCTTC
CDR3aa: CASSTGGSSYTF

abundance: .
j_gene: TRBJ2-3
v_gene: TRBV7-6
d_gene: TRBD2
CDR3nt: TGTGCCAGCAGCATGGGGCGGGGGGGCCAAGATACGCAGTATTTT
CDR3aa: CASSMGRGGQDTQYF

abundance: .
j_gene: TRBJ2-3
v_gene: TRBV18
d_gene: .
CDR3nt: TGTGCCAGCTCACCACTGAACCGGGACCGGAGCACAGATACGCAGTATTTT
CDR3aa: CASSPLNRDRSTDTQYF

abundance: .
j_gene: TRBJ1-2
v_gene: TRBV7-3
d_gene: TRBD1
CDR3nt: TGTGCCAGCAGCTGGGGACAGGGGGGCTATGGCTACACCTTC
CDR3aa: CASSWGQGGYGYTF

abundance: .
j_gene: TRBJ2-1
v_gene: TRBV10-3
d_gene: .
CDR3nt: TGTGCCTTTGGGCGGAGTGGGGAGCAGTTCTTC
CDR3aa: CAFGRSGEQFF

abundance: .
j_gene: TRBJ1-6
v_gene: TRBV6-1
d_gene: TRBD1
CDR3nt: TGTGCCAGCAGTGCCAATGGACAGGGGGATAATTCACCCCTCCACTTT
CDR3aa: CASSANGQGDNSPLHF

abundance: .
j_gene: TRBJ1-5
v_gene: TRBV19
d_gene: TRBD1
CDR3nt: TGTGCCGGCTCCGGGACAGGTGGCAATCAGCCCCAGCATTTT
CDR3aa: CAGSGTGGNQPQHF

abundance: once
j_gene: TRBJ2-1
v_gene: TRBV7-2
d_gene: .
CDR3nt: TGTGCCAGCAGCTTAGCCACTAGTGGATACAATGAGCAGTTCTTC
CDR3aa: CASSLATSGYNEQFF

abundance: .
j_gene: TRBJ1-5
v_gene: TRBV6-2/TRBV6-3
d_gene: .
CDR3nt: TGTGCCAGCAGTTACACAAGAACTGATAGCAATCAGCCCCAGCATTTT
CDR3aa: CASSYTRTDSNQPQHF

abundance: .
j_gene: TRBJ2-7
v_gene: TRBV7-8
d_gene: .
CDR3nt: TGTGCCAGCAGCTTAGCACAGCCCTACGAGCAGTACTTC
CDR3aa: CASSLAQPYEQYF

abundance: .
j_gene: TRBJ2-7
v_gene: TRBV28
d_gene: TRBD2
CDR3nt: TGTGCCAGCAGTCTTACTAGCGGAGGGACCAACGAGCAGTACTTC
CDR3aa: CASSLTSGGTNEQYF

abundance: .
j_gene: TRBJ1-3
v_gene: TRBV19
d_gene: .
CDR3nt: TGTGCCAGTAGGGGCAGCTCTGGAAACACCATATATTTT
CDR3aa: CASRGSSGNTIYF

abundance: .
j_gene: TRBJ1-2
v_gene: TRBV4-2
d_gene: .
CDR3nt: TGTGCCAGCAGCCAAGAACGACGGAGCCTTAACTATGGCTACACCTTC
CDR3aa: CASSQERRSLNYGYTF

abundance: once
j_gene: TRBJ1-2
v_gene: TRBV19
d_gene: .
CDR3nt: TGTGCCAGTAGTATAGAAGGGATCGGCTACACCTTC
CDR3aa: CASSIEGIGYTF

abundance: .
j_gene: TRBJ1-2
v_gene: TRBV6-2/TRBV6-3
d_gene: .
CDR3nt: TGTGCCAGCAGTAACAGCCCAGGGGAGGATGGCTACACCTTC
CDR3aa: CASSNSPGEDGYTF

abundance: .
j_gene: TRBJ2-3
v_gene: TRBV5-1
d_gene: .
CDR3nt: TGCGCCAGCAGCGGGACCCGCACAGATACGCAGTATTTT
CDR3aa: CASSGTRTDTQYF

abundance: .
j_gene: TRBJ1-4
v_gene: TRBV11-2
d_gene: TRBD1
CDR3nt: TGTGCCAGCAGTCGGACAGGGGCGTTTTCTAATGAAAAACTGTTTTTT
CDR3aa: CASSRTGAFSNEKLFF

abundance: .
j_gene: TRBJ2-3
v_gene: TRBV5-1
d_gene: .
CDR3nt: TGCGCCAGCAGAGACGGGAGAGGCTCTAGCACAGATACGCAGTATTTT
CDR3aa: CASRDGRGSSTDTQYF

abundance: .
j_gene: TRBJ2-6
v_gene: TRBV27
d_gene: .
CDR3nt: TGTGCCAGCAGTTTTACTGGGGCCAACGTCCTGACTTTC
CDR3aa: CASSFTGANVLTF